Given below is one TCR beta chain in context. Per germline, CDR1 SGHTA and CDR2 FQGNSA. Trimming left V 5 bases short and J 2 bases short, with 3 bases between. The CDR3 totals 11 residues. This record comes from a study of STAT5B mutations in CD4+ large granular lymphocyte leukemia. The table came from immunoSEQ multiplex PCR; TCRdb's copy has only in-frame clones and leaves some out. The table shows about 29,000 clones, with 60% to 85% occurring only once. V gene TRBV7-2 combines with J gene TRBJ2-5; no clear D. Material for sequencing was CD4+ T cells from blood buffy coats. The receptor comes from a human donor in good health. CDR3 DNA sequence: TGTGCCAGCAGCCAGCAAGAGACCCAGTACTTC. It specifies CASSQQETQYF.